These 13 T cell receptor beta chains share one sample of origin, sequenced in a study of cytomegalovirus exposure and HLA in healthy donors (dated by TCRdb to the late 2010s). Receptor amplification or capture employed the immunoSEQ multiplex PCR assay. The table comes from immuneACCESS by way of TCRdb, which keeps in-frame sequences with V and J called. Part of the clones is missing from these tables; in studies checked, under half for an unresolved V gene and the rest for unknown reasons. Recorded for this sample are about 360,000 clones; 70% to 90% of them occurred a single time. About 0.8% of the sample is in the top ten clones. What was sequenced was PBMCs. The source of these receptors is a woman aged 18-30 years in good health and CMV-seronegative.

The chain uses TRBV7-3 and TRBJ1-1, with 8 bases matching TRBD1. After removal of 5 bases from V and 4 bases from J, the junction contained 9 bases not matched to a gene. The germline CDR1 and CDR2 sequences are SGHTA and FQGTGA. This CDR3 is 15 amino acids long. The CDR3 loop is CASSTHAGGLTEAFF. CDR3 nucleotide sequence: TGTGCCAGCAGCACACACGCAGGGGGCCTCACTGAAGCTTTCTTT.

V and J are TRBV6-6 and TRBJ2-1, with 7 bases that match TRBD1. V was clipped by 6 bases and J by 8 bases; unmatched bases: 13. CDR3 size: 15 residues. Germline V lookup: CDR1 MNHNY, CDR2 SVGAGI (reference sequence). The CDR3 DNA is TGTGCCAGCAGCCATTTCCGACAGGGTTGGGATGAGCAGTTCTTC. This encodes CASSHFRQGWDEQFF.

The chain has TRBV25-1 and TRBJ2-5; 12 bases match TRBD1. Germline loops: CDR1 MGHDK, CDR2 SYGVNS. Trimming removed 5 bases from V and 4 bases from J; junction bases left unmatched: 11. The CDR3 extends over 17 amino acids. The CDR3 loop is CASSHSLRDRGLETQYF. In DNA form, the CDR3 reads TGTGCCAGCAGTCACTCCCTCCGGGACAGGGGGCTAGAGACCCAGTACTTC.

This chain links TRBV19 with TRBJ2-3; 10 bases fit TRBD2. Germline V gives CDR1 LNHDA, CDR2 SQIVND (reference sequence). Unmatched junction bases numbered 15, after V lost 8 bases and J lost 4 bases. CDR3 length: 17 residues. Here the CDR3 reads CASGKGAGGPWADTQYF. The CDR3 region has the DNA TGTGCCAGTGGGAAGGGAGCGGGAGGGCCCTGGGCAGATACGCAGTATTTT. The full variable domain, with the rest looked up from reference TRBV19 and TRBJ2-3, is DGGITQSPKYLFRKEGQNVTLSCEQNLNHDAMYWYRQDPGQGLRLIYYSQIVNDFQKGDIAEGYSVSREKKESFPLTVTSAQKNPTAFYLCASGKGAGGPWADTQYFGPGTRLTVL.

The chain combines TRBV18 with TRBJ2-7, with a tentative D call TRBD2 (5 bases). Trimming pared 3 bases from V and 7 bases from J, leaving 22 bases between. This CDR3 is 16 amino acids long. Germline V lookup: CDR1 KGHSH, CDR2 LQKENI. The CDR3 spells CASSPLGRGNEGEQYF. The CDR3 region has the DNA TGTGCCAGCTCACCCCTTGGGCGAGGGAATGAGGGTGAGCAGTACTTC.

V and J are TRBV27 and TRBJ1-2; D gene ambiguous. V dropped 5 bases and J dropped 5 bases, with 12 bases sitting between them. The CDR3 extends over 13 amino acids. CDR1 and CDR2 from the germline V gene are MNHEY and SMNVEV (reference sequence). The CDR3 is CASSPQARYGYTF. The CDR3 coding sequence is TGTGCCAGCAGTCCCCAGGCCAGATATGGCTACACCTTC.

This chain links TRBV7-8 with TRBJ2-1; 10 nucleotides agree with TRBD2. CDR1 SGHVS and CDR2 FQNEAQ come from the germline V gene. The CDR3 runs 17 residues. The V and J ends lost 5 bases and 0 bases, in that order; junction bases with no gene match: 7. CDR3 sequence (DNA): TGTGCCAGCAGCCCTCGAGCGGGAGGGCTCTCCTACAATGAGCAGTTCTTC. Translation gives CASSPRAGGLSYNEQFF. The entire variable domain, with the rest obtained from reference TRBV7-8 and TRBJ2-1, is as follows: GAGVSQSPRYKVAKRGQDVALRCDPISGHVSLFWYQQALGQGPEFLTYFQNEAQLDKSGLPSDRFFAERPEGSVSTLKIQRTQQEDSAVYLCASSPRAGGLSYNEQFFGPGTRLTVL.

The chain uses TRBV2 and TRBJ2-2, with TRBD1 matching 8 bases. Trimming cost V 6 bases and J 4 bases; bases outside gene matches: 4. CDR3 length equals 14 residues. Germline V lookup: CDR1 SNHLY, CDR2 FYNNEI. The CDR3 protein is CASSGDRSTGELFF. CDR3 DNA sequence: TGTGCCAGCAGCGGGGACAGGAGCACCGGGGAGCTGTTTTTT.

DNA for the CDR3: TGTGCCAGCAGTTACCGGTACGAGCAGTACTTC. It yields the protein CASSYRYEQYF. V is TRBV6-5 and J is TRBJ2-7; unclear D gene. The germline CDR1 and CDR2 sequences are MNHEY and SVGAGI. Trimming shortened V by 2 bases and J by 4 bases, and 3 bases separated the two germline ends. CDR3 size: 11 residues.

The table lists this clone with a few counts. Here the CDR3 reads CASSKGLSTDTQYF. DNA for the CDR3: TGTGCCAGCAGTAAGGGACTCAGCACAGATACGCAGTATTTT. The V gene is TRBV6-4, the J gene TRBJ2-3; a weak D match, TRBD2 (6 bases). The CDR3 loop spans 14 amino acids. V gave up 5 bases and J gave up 0 bases, with 9 bases separating them. Germline V gene sequence: CDR1 MRHNA, CDR2 SNTAGT.

V gene TRBV29-1 combines with J gene TRBJ1-1, with unresolved D. Trimming stripped 6 bases from V and 11 bases from J, with 16 bases between. The germline V gene encodes CDR1 SQVTM and CDR2 ANQGSEA. The CDR3 has 11 residues. The CDR3 region is CSVPEGGRAFF. The CDR3, as DNA: TGCAGCGTCCCCGAGGGAGGGAGGGCTTTCTTT.

V and J are TRBV30 and TRBJ2-7; perhaps TRBD1 as D (5 bases). V was trimmed by 1 base and J by 3 bases, leaving 13 bases between them. Germline CDR1 is GTSNPN and CDR2 is SVGIG (reference sequence). This CDR3 is built from 14 residues. The DNA for the CDR3 is TGTGCCTGGAGTGATCAGGGTATGGGCTACGAGCAGTACTTC. This translates into CAWSDQGMGYEQYF.

The chain links TRBV7-9 to TRBJ2-5; 8 nucleotides match TRBD2. The junction had 7 bases not matched to a gene; V was cut back by 5 bases and J by 5 bases. The CDR3 consists of 14 residues. CDR1 and CDR2 from the germline V gene are SEHNR and FQNEAQ (reference sequence). The CDR3 is CASSPRGGGETQYF. In DNA form, the CDR3 reads TGTGCCAGCAGCCCCCGAGGCGGGGGGGAGACCCAGTACTTC.